Described below is a single TCR beta chain sequence and its context. Its antigen is undetermined. TCRdb's copy holds only in-frame clones and misses some; the assay was immunoSEQ multiplex PCR. The data show some 140,000 clones, more than 85% seen once. The data originate from a study of T cell responses to AZD1222 COVID-19 vaccine. The study, taken as a whole, reports: Repertoires were obtained solely post-peak T cell response. Close to half of all spike-specific TCRs reportedly target regions of the variants that are unmutated. Distributed over spike, vaccine-associated CD4 TCRs predominated at 160-218 and 743-854.

This CDR3 is built from 14 residues. Germline V gene data show CDR1 as SEHNR and CDR2 as FQNEAQ (reference sequence). After removal of 4 bases from V and 4 bases from J, the junction contained 4 bases not matched to a gene. The sequence derives from an adult in good health. The chain links TRBV7-9 to TRBJ2-7, with 10 bases fitting TRBD2. The sample in question was peripheral blood, obtained on day 0 of AZD1222 vaccination. DNA of the CDR3: TGTGCCAGCAGCTCGGGACTAGCGATTTACGAGCAGTACTTC. Its protein product is CASSSGLAIYEQYF. The full variable domain, in which reference TRBV7-9 and TRBJ2-7 provide the parts outside the CDR3, is DTGVSQNPRHKITKRGQNVTFRCDPISEHNRLYWYRQTLGQGPEFLTYFQNEAQLEKSRLLSDRFSAERPKGSFSTLEIQRTEQGDSAMYLCASSSGLAIYEQYFGPGTRLTVT.